Listed here is a single TCR beta chain. As yet, its antigen is unknown. Profiled with immunoSEQ multiplex PCR; TCRdb holds only in-frame clones, not every one. The sample carries about 140,000 clones, 85% to 95% recorded once. Second doses at about 4 or about 12 weeks were pooled. Germline assignment: CDR1 LGHNA and CDR2 YNFKEQ. The CDR3 contains 15 residues. V shed 0 bases and J shed 2 bases, with 7 bases lying between them. This sample was included in a study of T cell responses to AZD1222 COVID-19 vaccine. Notes on the study in general: Among the donors, most were white British and more were female, and clonal diversity was possibly underestimated.

This receptor was taken from an adult who received the AZD1222 COVID-19 vaccine. The chain joins TRBV4-2 to TRBJ2-2; D is undetermined. This specimen was peripheral blood, taken 28 days after the second AZD1222 dose. CDR3 amino acids: CASSQDKGNTGELFF. The CDR3 bases are TGTGCCAGCAGCCAAGATAAGGGTAACACCGGGGAGCTGTTTTTT.